Sequencing of this T cell receptor (beta chain) was carried out in a study of blood T cell repertoires in COVID-19 (dated by TCRdb to between 2020 and 2021). About the investigation overall: The collaborator samples originated in the United States, Italy and Spain and spanned the acute and convalescent phases of COVID-19. The prospective study material was composed of cDNA or gDNA derived from T cells, B-cell-depleted T cells, or PBMCs. Subjects who had been exposed to COVID-19, were actively infected with it, or had recovered from it provided the deeply sampled blood TCRbeta repertoires that made up the dataset. The repertoires were released in a freely available public database intended as a resource for research on the immune response to SARS-CoV-2. Samples were obtained from the ongoing ImmuneRACE study (first 160 participants) and from over 1,000 subjects provided by 6 global collaborators. Sample metadata almost always included a de-identified subject ID, COVID-19 status, age in years and sex. Where HLA class I and class II types were available, the types were taken from metadata supplied by the sample provider, not from assay-based typing.

Whole blood was collected in K2EDTA tubes by collaborating institutions according to the institutions' own protocols. For TCRbeta analysis, collaborators shipped samples as frozen whole blood, isolated PBMCs, or DNA extracted from either of those sample types. V loses 7 bases at its end and J loses 6 bases; junction bases beyond the gene matches: 9. The CDR3 goes from the cysteine to the phenylalanine over 16 residues. Only the CDR3 portion is preserved as DNA: 48 bases, with reading frame beginning at the first base. Taken from the germline V gene (reference sequence), the CDR1 and CDR2 loops are LNHNV and YYDKDF. On this clone: The antigen it recognizes is unknown. Base qualities are not at hand, and no much larger clone is one base apart.

The immunoSEQ Assay, a bias-controlled multiplex PCR, was used to amplify TCRbeta CDR3 regions from genomic DNA. Regarding the original processing steps: The number of nucleated cells in each sample was estimated by amplification of reference gene primers within the assay. To quantify the absolute abundance of each unique TCRbeta CDR3 rearrangement, sequence reads were collapsed and filtered. Productive Simpson clonality was computed per sample as the square root of Simpson's diversity index over productive rearrangements. Sourced from immuneACCESS, this table was stored by TCRdb with only in-frame sequences that have V and J called. A share of the clones is absent; for the studies checked, an unresolved V gene accounts for under half, and the remainder has no known explanation. That table furnishes V, J and clone size, whereas the DNA furnished D and trimming. The sample yields some 50,000 clones; approximately 90% were counted once. In total, the top ten clones hold 25% to 30% of the sample.

Summary of the overall study and its limitations: The quantity of clinical and demographic metadata differed by source and by participant and was supplied without curation.

The clonotype originates from a human donor in a cohort sampled during active COVID-19. The sequence is built from TRBV15 and TRBJ2-2, and 12 bases in between align with TRBD2. The sequenced sample consisted of peripheral blood. The CDR3 protein: CATTLAGGMGSGELFF. The sequenced DNA: TGTGCCACCACACTAGCGGGAGGTATGGGGTCCGGGGAGCTGTTTTTT.